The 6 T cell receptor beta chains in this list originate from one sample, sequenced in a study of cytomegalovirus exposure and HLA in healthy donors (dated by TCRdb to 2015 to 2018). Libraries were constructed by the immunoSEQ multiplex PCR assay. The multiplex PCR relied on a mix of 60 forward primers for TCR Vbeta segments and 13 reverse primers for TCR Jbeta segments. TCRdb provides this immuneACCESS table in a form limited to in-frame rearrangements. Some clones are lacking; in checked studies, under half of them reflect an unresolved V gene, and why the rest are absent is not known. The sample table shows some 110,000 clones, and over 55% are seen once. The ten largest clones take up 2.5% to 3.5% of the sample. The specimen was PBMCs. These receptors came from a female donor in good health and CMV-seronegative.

This CDR3 is CASSSRGSGATGELFF. CDR3 nucleotide sequence: TGTGCCAGCAGCTCCCGGGGTAGCGGAGCCACCGGGGAGCTGTTTTTT. The V and J genes are TRBV7-9 and TRBJ2-2; TRBD2 might be the D (6 bases). The germline CDR1 and CDR2 sequences are SEHNR and FQNEAQ (reference sequence). This CDR3 is 16 amino acids long. The V gene lost 4 bases and the J gene lost 4 bases, with 16 bases spanning the gap.

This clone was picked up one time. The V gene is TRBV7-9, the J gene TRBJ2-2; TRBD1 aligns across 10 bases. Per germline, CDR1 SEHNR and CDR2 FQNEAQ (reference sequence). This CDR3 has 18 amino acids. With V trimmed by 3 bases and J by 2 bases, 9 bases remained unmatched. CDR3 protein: CASSFPTGQGTNTGELFF. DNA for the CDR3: TGTGCCAGCAGCTTCCCTACGGGACAGGGGACCAACACCGGGGAGCTGTTTTTT.

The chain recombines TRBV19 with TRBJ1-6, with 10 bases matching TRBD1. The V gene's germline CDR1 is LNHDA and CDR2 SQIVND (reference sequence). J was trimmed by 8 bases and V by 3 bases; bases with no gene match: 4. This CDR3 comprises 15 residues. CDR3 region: CASSMETGGDSPLHF. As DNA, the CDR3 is TGTGCCAGTAGTATGGAGACAGGGGGCGATTCACCCCTCCACTTT. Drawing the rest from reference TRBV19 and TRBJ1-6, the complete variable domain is DGGITQSPKYLFRKEGQNVTLSCEQNLNHDAMYWYRQDPGQGLRLIYYSQIVNDFQKGDIAEGYSVSREKKESFPLTVTSAQKNPTAFYLCASSMETGGDSPLHFGNGTRLTVT.

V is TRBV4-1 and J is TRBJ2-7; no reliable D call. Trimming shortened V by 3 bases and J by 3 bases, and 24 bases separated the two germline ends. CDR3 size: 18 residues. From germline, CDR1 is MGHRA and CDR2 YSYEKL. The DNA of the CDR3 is TGCGCCAGCAGCCAGACCCTCCCGCGCAGTTCACAGATCTACGAGCAGTACTTC. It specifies CASSQTLPRSSQIYEQYF.

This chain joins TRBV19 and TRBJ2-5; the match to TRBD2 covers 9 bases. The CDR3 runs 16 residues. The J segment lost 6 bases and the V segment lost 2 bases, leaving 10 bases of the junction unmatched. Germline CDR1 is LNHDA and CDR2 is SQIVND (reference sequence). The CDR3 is CASSISIAGELKTQYF. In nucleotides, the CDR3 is TGTGCCAGTAGTATATCGATAGCGGGAGAATTAAAGACCCAGTACTTC.

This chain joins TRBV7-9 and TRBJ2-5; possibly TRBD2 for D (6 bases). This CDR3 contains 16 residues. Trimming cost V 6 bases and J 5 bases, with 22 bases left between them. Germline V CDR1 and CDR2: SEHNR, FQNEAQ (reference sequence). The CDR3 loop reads CASSFFSGRFRETQYF. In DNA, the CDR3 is TGTGCCAGCAGTTTCTTTAGTGGGAGGTTCCGCGAGACCCAGTACTTC.